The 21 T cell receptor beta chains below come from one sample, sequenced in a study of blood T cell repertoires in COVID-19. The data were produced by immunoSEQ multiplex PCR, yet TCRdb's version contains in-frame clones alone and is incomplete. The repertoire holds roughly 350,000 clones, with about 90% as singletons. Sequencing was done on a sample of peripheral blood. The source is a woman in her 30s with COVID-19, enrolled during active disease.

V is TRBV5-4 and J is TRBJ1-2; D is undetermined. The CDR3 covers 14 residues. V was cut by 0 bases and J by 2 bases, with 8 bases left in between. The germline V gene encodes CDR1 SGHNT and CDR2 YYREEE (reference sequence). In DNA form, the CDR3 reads TGTGCCAGCAGCTTGGAAAACAGCAACTATGGCTACACCTTC. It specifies CASSLENSNYGYTF. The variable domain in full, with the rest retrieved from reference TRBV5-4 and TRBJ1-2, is ETGVTQSPTHLIKTRGQQVTLRCSSQSGHNTVSWYQQALGQGPQFIFQYYREEENGRGNFPPRFSGLQFPNYSSELNVNALELDDSALYLCASSLENSNYGYTFGSGTRLTVV.

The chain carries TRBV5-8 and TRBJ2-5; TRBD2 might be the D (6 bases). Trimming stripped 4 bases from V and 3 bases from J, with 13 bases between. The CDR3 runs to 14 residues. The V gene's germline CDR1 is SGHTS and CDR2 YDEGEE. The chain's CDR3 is CASSAYSGEETQYF. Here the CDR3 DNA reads TGTGCCAGCAGCGCATATAGCGGAGAAGAGACCCAGTACTTC.

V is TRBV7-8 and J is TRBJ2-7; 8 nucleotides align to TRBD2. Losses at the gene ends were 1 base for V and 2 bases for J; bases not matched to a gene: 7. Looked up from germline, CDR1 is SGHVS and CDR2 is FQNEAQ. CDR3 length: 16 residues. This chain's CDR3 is CASSLDRTSGAYEQYF. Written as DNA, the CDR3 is TGTGCCAGCAGCTTAGATCGTACTAGCGGAGCCTACGAGCAGTACTTC.

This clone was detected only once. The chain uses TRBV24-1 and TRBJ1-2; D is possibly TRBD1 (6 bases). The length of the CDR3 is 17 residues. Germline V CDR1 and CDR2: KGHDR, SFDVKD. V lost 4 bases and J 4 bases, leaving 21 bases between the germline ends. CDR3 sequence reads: CATSDPTPGQGPYGYTF. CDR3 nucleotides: TGTGCCACCAGTGACCCGACCCCGGGACAAGGACCCTATGGCTACACCTTC.

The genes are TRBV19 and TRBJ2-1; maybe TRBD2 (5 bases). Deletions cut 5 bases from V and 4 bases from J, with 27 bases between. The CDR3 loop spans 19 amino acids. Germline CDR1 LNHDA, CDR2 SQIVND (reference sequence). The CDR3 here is CASSSPGVPFPILYNEQFF. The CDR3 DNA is TGTGCCAGTAGTTCTCCCGGGGTACCTTTCCCAATTTTATACAATGAGCAGTTCTTC. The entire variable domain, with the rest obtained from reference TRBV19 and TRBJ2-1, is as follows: DGGITQSPKYLFRKEGQNVTLSCEQNLNHDAMYWYRQDPGQGLRLIYYSQIVNDFQKGDIAEGYSVSREKKESFPLTVTSAQKNPTAFYLCASSSPGVPFPILYNEQFFGPGTRLTVL.

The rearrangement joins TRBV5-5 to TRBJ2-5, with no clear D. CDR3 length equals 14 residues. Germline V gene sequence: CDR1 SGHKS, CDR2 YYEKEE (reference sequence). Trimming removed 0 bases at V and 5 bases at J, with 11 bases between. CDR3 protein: CASSLDSVRETQYF. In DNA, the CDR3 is TGTGCCAGCAGCTTGGATTCCGTTCGGGAGACCCAGTACTTC.

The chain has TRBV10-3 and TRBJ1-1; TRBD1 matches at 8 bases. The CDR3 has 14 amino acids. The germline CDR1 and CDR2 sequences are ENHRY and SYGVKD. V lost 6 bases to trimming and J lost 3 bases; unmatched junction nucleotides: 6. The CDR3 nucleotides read TGTGCCATCAGCGCAGGGGGCTGGGACACTGAAGCTTTCTTT. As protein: CAISAGGWDTEAFF.

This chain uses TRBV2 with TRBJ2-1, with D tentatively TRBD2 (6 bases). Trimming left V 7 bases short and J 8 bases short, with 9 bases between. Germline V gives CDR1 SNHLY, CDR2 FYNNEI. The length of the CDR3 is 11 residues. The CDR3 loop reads CASKLADEQFF. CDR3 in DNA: TGTGCCAGCAAACTAGCTGATGAGCAGTTCTTC.

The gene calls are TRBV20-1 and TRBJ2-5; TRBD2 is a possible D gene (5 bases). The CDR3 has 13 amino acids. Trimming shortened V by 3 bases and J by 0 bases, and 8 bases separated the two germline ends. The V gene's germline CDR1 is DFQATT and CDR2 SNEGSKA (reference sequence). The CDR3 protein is CSASSAYQETQYF. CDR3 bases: TGCAGTGCTAGTAGCGCTTACCAAGAGACCCAGTACTTC.

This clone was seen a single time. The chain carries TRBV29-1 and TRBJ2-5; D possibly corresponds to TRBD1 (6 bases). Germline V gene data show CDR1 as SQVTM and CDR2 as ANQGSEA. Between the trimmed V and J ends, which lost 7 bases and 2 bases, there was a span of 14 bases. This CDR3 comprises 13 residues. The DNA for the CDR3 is TGCAGCGGTTGCCAGGGGACACAAGAGACCCAGTACTTC. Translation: CSGCQGTQETQYF.

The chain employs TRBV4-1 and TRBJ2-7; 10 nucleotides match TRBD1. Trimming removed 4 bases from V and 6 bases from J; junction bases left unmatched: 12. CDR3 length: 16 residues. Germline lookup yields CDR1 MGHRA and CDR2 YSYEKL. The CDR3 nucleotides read TGCGCCAGCAGCCCGCTGGACCGGGACAGGGGCGCCGAGCAGTACTTC. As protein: CASSPLDRDRGAEQYF.

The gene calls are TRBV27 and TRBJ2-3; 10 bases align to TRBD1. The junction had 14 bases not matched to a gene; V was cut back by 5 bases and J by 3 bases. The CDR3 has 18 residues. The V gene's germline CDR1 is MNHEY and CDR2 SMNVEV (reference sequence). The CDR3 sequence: CASSTTRDRGHGTDTQYF. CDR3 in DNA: TGTGCCAGCAGTACGACCCGGGACAGGGGCCATGGAACAGATACGCAGTATTTT.

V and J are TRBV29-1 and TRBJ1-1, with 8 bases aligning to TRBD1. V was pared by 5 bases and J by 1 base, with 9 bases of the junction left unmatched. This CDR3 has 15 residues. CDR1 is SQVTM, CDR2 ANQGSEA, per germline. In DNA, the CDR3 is TGCAGCGTTCAGGGGGCGAATAGTAGGAACACTGAAGCTTTCTTT. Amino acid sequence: CSVQGANSRNTEAFF.

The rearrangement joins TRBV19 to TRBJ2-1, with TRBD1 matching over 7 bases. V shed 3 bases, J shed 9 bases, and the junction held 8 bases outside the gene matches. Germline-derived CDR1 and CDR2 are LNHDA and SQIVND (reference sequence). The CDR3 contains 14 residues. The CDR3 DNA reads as TGTGCCAGTAGTATCGTTAGACAGGGCACTGAGCAGTTCTTC. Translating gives CASSIVRQGTEQFF.

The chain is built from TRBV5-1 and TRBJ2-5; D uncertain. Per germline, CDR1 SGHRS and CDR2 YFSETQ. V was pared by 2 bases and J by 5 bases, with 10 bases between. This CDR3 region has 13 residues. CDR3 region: CASSLGAWETQYF. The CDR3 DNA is TGCGCCAGCAGCTTAGGAGCGTGGGAGACCCAGTACTTC.

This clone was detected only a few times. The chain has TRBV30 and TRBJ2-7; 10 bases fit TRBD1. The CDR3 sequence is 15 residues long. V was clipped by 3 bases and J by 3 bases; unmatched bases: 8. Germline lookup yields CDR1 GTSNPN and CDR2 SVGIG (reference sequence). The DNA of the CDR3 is TGTGCCTGGAGCCACCTCGGGACAGGGGACTACGAGCAGTACTTC. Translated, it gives CAWSHLGTGDYEQYF.

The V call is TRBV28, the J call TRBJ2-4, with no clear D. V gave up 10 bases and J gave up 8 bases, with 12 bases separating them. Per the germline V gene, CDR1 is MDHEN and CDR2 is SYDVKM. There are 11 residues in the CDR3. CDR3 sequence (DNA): TGTGCCACTACCTCCCTGGACATTCAGTACTTC. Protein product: CATTSLDIQYF.

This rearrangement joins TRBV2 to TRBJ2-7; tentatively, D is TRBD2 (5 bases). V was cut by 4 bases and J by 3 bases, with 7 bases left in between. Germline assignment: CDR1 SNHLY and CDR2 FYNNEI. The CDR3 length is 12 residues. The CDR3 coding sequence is TGTGCCAGCAGTGCGGAGGACTACGAGCAGTACTTC. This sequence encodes CASSAEDYEQYF. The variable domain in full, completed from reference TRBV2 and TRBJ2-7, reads EPEVTQTPSHQVTQMGQEVILRCVPISNHLYFYWYRQILGQKVEFLVSFYNNEISEKSEIFDDQFSVERPDGSNFTLKIRSTKLEDSAMYFCASSAEDYEQYFGPGTRLTVT.

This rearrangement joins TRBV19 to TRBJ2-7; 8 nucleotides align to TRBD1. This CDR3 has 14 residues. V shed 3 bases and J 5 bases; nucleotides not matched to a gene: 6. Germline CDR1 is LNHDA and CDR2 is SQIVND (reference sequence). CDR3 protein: CASSMVDRDHEQYF. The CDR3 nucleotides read TGTGCCAGTAGTATGGTGGACAGGGACCACGAGCAGTACTTC.

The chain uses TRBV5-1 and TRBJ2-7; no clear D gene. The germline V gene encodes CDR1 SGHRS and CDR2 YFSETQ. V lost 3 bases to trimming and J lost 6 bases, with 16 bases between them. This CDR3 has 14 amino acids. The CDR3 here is CASSSPDNRREQYF. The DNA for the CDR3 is TGCGCCAGCAGCTCCCCCGACAATAGGCGCGAGCAGTACTTC.

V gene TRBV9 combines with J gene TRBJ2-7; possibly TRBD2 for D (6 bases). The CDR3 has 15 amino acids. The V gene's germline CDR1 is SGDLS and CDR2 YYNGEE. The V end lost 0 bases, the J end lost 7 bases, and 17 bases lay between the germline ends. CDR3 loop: CASSVEARGPREQYF. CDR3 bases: TGTGCCAGCAGCGTAGAAGCGCGGGGTCCCAGGGAGCAGTACTTC.